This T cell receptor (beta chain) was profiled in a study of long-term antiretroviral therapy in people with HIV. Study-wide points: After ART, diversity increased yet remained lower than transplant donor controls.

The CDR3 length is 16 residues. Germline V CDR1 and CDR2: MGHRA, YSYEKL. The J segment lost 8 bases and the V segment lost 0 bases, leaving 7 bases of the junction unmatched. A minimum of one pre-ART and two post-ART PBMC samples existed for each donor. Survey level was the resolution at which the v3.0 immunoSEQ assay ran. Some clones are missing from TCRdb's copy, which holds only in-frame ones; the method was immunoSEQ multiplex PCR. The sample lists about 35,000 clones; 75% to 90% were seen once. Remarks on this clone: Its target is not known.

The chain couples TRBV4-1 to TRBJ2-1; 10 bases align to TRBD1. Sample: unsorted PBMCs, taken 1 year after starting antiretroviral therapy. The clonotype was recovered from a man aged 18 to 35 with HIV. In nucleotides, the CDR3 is TGCGCCAGCAGCCAAGACGGGACAGGGGAATTAGATGAGCAGTTCTTC. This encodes CASSQDGTGELDEQFF.